Shown below are 31 T cell receptor beta chains from a single sample sequenced in a study. Each CDR3 protein gets one entry after TCRdb re-called the RT-PCR reads with MiXCR. The data hold about 680,000 distinct CDR3 sequences, with approximately 15% observed a single time. The specimen sequenced was memory CD4+ T cells from blood. All receptors come from a female donor in good health, serving as a healthy control.

At least ten counts were recorded for this clonotype. J is TRBJ1-2 and V is TRBV5-1; D remains ambiguous. Germline V lookup: CDR1 SGHRS, CDR2 YFSETQ. The V end lost 7 bases, the J end lost 3 bases, and 10 bases lay between the germline ends. This CDR3 has 12 amino acids. CDR3 coding DNA: TGCGCCAGCCGAGAGACGGACTATGGCTACACCTTC. Amino acids: CASRETDYGYTF. The full variable domain, completed using reference TRBV5-1 and TRBJ1-2, is KAGVTQTPRYLIKTRGQQVTLSCSPISGHRSVSWYQQTPGQGLQFLFEYFSETQRNKGNFPGRFSGRQFSNSRSEMNVSTLELGDSALYLCASRETDYGYTFGSGTRLTVV.

This clonotype was found a few times. The gene calls are TRBV25-1 and TRBJ2-7; 11 nucleotides align to TRBD1. With V trimmed by 3 bases and J by 4 bases, 8 bases remained unmatched. The CDR3 contains 16 residues. Per the germline V gene, CDR1 is MGHDK and CDR2 is SYGVNS. CDR3 protein: CASSDQDRGRTYEQYF. CDR3 in DNA: TGTGCCAGCAGTGATCAGGACAGGGGGCGCACATACGAGCAGTACTTC.

The chain employs TRBV6-5 and TRBJ1-2, with unresolved D. CDR3 length: 16 amino acids. Trimming removed 6 bases at V and 4 bases at J, with 21 bases between. CDR1 is MNHEY, CDR2 SVGAGI, per germline. This chain's CDR3 is CASSPPTGQDRYGYTF. CDR3 coding DNA: TGTGCCAGCAGCCCTCCTACCGGGCAGGACCGCTATGGCTACACCTTC.

The chain combines TRBV5-5 with TRBJ1-3; the D gene is possibly TRBD1 (5 bases). The germline CDR1 and CDR2 sequences are SGHKS and YYEKEE (reference sequence). The CDR3 consists of 15 residues. The V end lost 4 bases, the J end lost 3 bases, and 14 bases lay between the germline ends. The CDR3 protein is CASSPRRGFGNTIYF. The CDR3 DNA reads TGTGCCAGCAGCCCGAGGCGGGGCTTTGGAAACACCATATATTTT.

The V gene is TRBV20-1, the J gene TRBJ2-2; 9 bases fit TRBD2. The CDR3 totals 17 residues. Germline V lookup: CDR1 DFQATT, CDR2 SNEGSKA (reference sequence). The junction had 10 bases not matched to a gene; V was cut back by 0 bases and J by 5 bases. The DNA of the CDR3 is TGCAGTGCTAGAGACCTTTCTCGCGGGGGGGTGACCGGGGAGCTGTTTTTT. Its protein product is CSARDLSRGGVTGELFF.

The chain employs TRBV10-3 and TRBJ2-2; 9 positions agree with TRBD1. CDR3 length equals 14 residues. Germline assignment: CDR1 ENHRY and CDR2 SYGVKD. V gave up 6 bases and J gave up 6 bases; unmatched junction bases: 5. The CDR3 reads CAISGTGLAGELFF. In DNA form, the CDR3 reads TGTGCCATCAGCGGGACAGGGTTGGCCGGGGAGCTGTTTTTT.

This clonotype has only a few counts. The chain recombines TRBV20-1 with TRBJ1-5, with a possible D match to TRBD1 (6 bases). Trimming stripped 0 bases from V and 3 bases from J, with 15 bases between. There are 16 residues in the CDR3. Germline V gene lookup returns CDR1 DFQATT and CDR2 SNEGSKA (reference sequence). The CDR3 DNA reads TGCAGTGCTAGAGATACGGCCAGGGGTAACAATCAGCCCCAGCATTTT. It translates to CSARDTARGNNQPQHF.

The genes are TRBV6-6 and TRBJ2-7; 11 bases are a match to TRBD1. The CDR3 runs to 14 residues. Germline loops: CDR1 MNHNY, CDR2 SVGAGI (reference sequence). V shed 7 bases and J 3 bases; nucleotides not matched to a gene: 5. This CDR3 reads CASKHGTGGYEQYF. The CDR3 nucleotides read TGTGCCAGCAAGCACGGGACAGGGGGCTACGAGCAGTACTTC.

This clonotype appeared many times. This rearrangement joins TRBV6-2 or TRBV6-3 to TRBJ2-1; D remains unclear. From germline, CDR1 is MNHEY and CDR2 SVGEGT. This CDR3 is 12 amino acids long. V lost 3 bases and J 7 bases, leaving 7 bases between the germline ends. The CDR3 DNA reads as TGTGCCAGCAGTTATTCTAGAAATGAGCAGTTCTTC. Residues: CASSYSRNEQFF.

This rearrangement joins TRBV4-3 to TRBJ1-2; D perhaps matches TRBD1 (5 bases). CDR1 and CDR2 from the germline V gene are LGHNA and YSLEER. V was clipped by 7 bases and J by 6 bases, with 18 bases between them. The CDR3 consists of 14 residues. The CDR3: CASNPTGSRNGYTF. The CDR3 DNA reads TGCGCCAGCAACCCTACAGGAAGTAGAAATGGCTACACCTTC.

V usage is TRBV5-4 and J usage is TRBJ2-5; TRBD2 matches 7 bases. This CDR3 comprises 15 residues. The V and J ends lost 4 bases and 13 bases, in that order; junction bases with no gene match: 19. The germline gives CDR1 SGHNT, CDR2 YYREEE (reference sequence). The CDR3: CASSPFLEGGPAPYF. The CDR3 DNA reads TGTGCCAGCAGCCCCTTTCTGGAGGGAGGGCCCGCGCCGTACTTC.

This clonotype was seen repeatedly, ten times or more. CDR3 nucleotides: TGCAGCGTCCCCTTTCTCCCTAGCGGGAGAGGAGAGACCCAGTACTTC. Translating gives CSVPFLPSGRGETQYF. The chain joins TRBV29-1 to TRBJ2-5; 10 nucleotides align to TRBD2. In germline, CDR1 is SQVTM, CDR2 ANQGSEA. The CDR3 length is 16 residues. Trimming took 6 bases from V and 4 from J; bases not matched to a gene: 14.

In its sample, this clonotype was seen many times. This chain connects TRBV30 to TRBJ1-2; tentatively, D is TRBD1 (5 bases). CDR1 is GTSNPN, CDR2 SVGIG, per germline (reference sequence). The CDR3 extends over 12 amino acids. V lost 0 bases, J lost 8 bases, and 10 bases lay in between. The CDR3 DNA is TGTGCCTGGAGTGTACAGGTCGGAGGCTACACCTTC. Translating gives CAWSVQVGGYTF.

The rearrangement joins TRBV11-2 to TRBJ1-1; no definite D call. Germline V gene data show CDR1 as SGHAT and CDR2 as FQNNGV. The CDR3 contains 14 residues. Trimming took off 5 bases at V and 5 bases at J, with 15 bases between the two ends. The CDR3 DNA is TGTGCCAGCAGCGAACGTGTCAGCTGGACTGAAGCTTTCTTT. Translation: CASSERVSWTEAFF.

This clonotype was seen more than once but under ten times. The V and J genes are TRBV6-1 and TRBJ1-3; D uncertain. The CDR3 runs to 15 residues. Trimming shortened V by 1 base and J by 6 bases, and 13 bases separated the two germline ends. In germline, CDR1 is MNHNS, CDR2 SASEGT. CDR3 DNA sequence: TGTGCCAGCAGTGAAGGCCGACGCATATCAAACACCATATATTTT. As protein: CASSEGRRISNTIYF.

The chain links TRBV7-2 to TRBJ2-3, with D maybe TRBD2 (6 bases). The CDR3 is made up of 15 amino acids. Germline loops: CDR1 SGHTA, CDR2 FQGNSA. V gave up 1 base and J gave up 6 bases, with 14 bases separating them. Written as DNA, the CDR3 is TGTGCCAGCAGCTTAGATTACGCGGGGCGGGATACGCAGTATTTT. Its translation: CASSLDYAGRDTQYF.

This chain joins TRBV20-1 and TRBJ2-1, with TRBD2 matching 7 bases. CDR3 length: 13 amino acids. Germline CDR1 DFQATT, CDR2 SNEGSKA (reference sequence). Unmatched junction bases numbered 6, after V lost 6 bases and J lost 4 bases. Here the CDR3 DNA reads TGCAGTGCGGATGGAGCGGGGTACAATGAGCAGTTCTTC. It translates to CSADGAGYNEQFF.

This clonotype was recorded a few times. The V gene is TRBV12-3 or TRBV12-4, the J gene TRBJ2-7, with 9 bases lining up with TRBD1. The length of the CDR3 is 13 residues. V lost 6 bases to trimming and J lost 5 bases; unmatched junction nucleotides: 5. The CDR3 bases are TGTGCCAGCAGATCGGGACAGGGAAACGAGCAGTACTTC. As protein: CASRSGQGNEQYF.

This clonotype was recorded a few times. The chain carries TRBV11-1 and TRBJ2-1; 9 nucleotides match TRBD1. V dropped 4 bases and J dropped 5; count of bases not matched to a gene: 12. Germline V gene sequence: CDR1 SGHAT, CDR2 FQDESV (reference sequence). This CDR3 has 17 residues. DNA for the CDR3: TGTGCCAGCAGCTCGCTCGGTGTGACAGGGGGTAACAATGAGCAGTTCTTC. This sequence encodes CASSSLGVTGGNNEQFF. Full variable domain (rest looked up from reference TRBV11-1 and TRBJ2-1): EAEVAQSPRYKITEKSQAVAFWCDPISGHATLYWYRQILGQGPELLVQFQDESVVDDSQLPKDRFSAERLKGVDSTLKIQPAELGDSAMYLCASSSLGVTGGNNEQFFGPGTRLTVL.

This clonotype has more than one count but fewer than ten. The chain employs TRBV7-2 and TRBJ2-3; the D gene is possibly TRBD1 (6 bases). Trimming shortened V by 1 base and J by 0 bases, and 11 bases separated the two germline ends. This CDR3 has 16 residues. Germline CDR1 reads SGHTA; CDR2 reads FQGNSA. The CDR3 spells CASSLDRVPSTDTQYF. CDR3 sequence (DNA): TGTGCCAGCAGCTTAGACAGGGTCCCTAGCACAGATACGCAGTATTTT.

The sample holds many counts of this clonotype. The rearrangement uses TRBV20-1 and TRBJ2-1; 11 nucleotides agree with TRBD2. Germline values: CDR1 DFQATT, CDR2 SNEGSKA (reference sequence). V dropped 0 bases and J dropped 8; count of bases not matched to a gene: 9. The CDR3 extends over 16 amino acids. CDR3 amino acids: CSARDRLAGGTDEQFF. As DNA, the CDR3 is TGCAGTGCTAGAGATAGGCTAGCGGGAGGCACCGATGAGCAGTTCTTC.

This clonotype was seen a handful of times. This chain links TRBV4-1 with TRBJ2-3; D not resolved. The germline V and J ends were trimmed by 0 bases and 1 base, with 8 bases remaining between them. CDR1 is MGHRA and CDR2 is YSYEKL in the germline V gene. The CDR3 consists of 15 residues. The DNA of the CDR3 is TGCGCCAGCAGCCAAGAGCCCGCGGGCACAGATACGCAGTATTTT. This translates into CASSQEPAGTDTQYF.

This clonotype was observed many times. The chain carries TRBV5-1 and TRBJ1-2; 10 nucleotides align to TRBD1. J gave up 8 bases and V 3 bases, and 7 bases lay outside the gene matches. The CDR3 runs 14 residues. Looked up from germline, CDR1 is SGHRS and CDR2 is YFSETQ. CDR3 protein: CASSSDRGLSGYTF. As DNA, the CDR3 is TGCGCCAGCAGCTCTGACAGGGGGCTGAGCGGCTACACCTTC. The complete variable domain, with remaining parts taken from reference TRBV5-1 and TRBJ1-2, reads KAGVTQTPRYLIKTRGQQVTLSCSPISGHRSVSWYQQTPGQGLQFLFEYFSETQRNKGNFPGRFSGRQFSNSRSEMNVSTLELGDSALYLCASSSDRGLSGYTFGSGTRLTVV.

The chain employs TRBV20-1 and TRBJ2-7; no clear D gene. The CDR3 contains 13 residues. Trimming pared 5 bases from V and 4 bases from J, leaving 15 bases between. Germline V gives CDR1 DFQATT, CDR2 SNEGSKA (reference sequence). The CDR3 region has the DNA TGCAGTGCTTGGCCAGGCTCCCCTTACGAGCAGTACTTC. Protein product: CSAWPGSPYEQYF.

This clonotype was observed a handful of times. The gene calls are TRBV7-9 and TRBJ2-3; D is unresolved. CDR1 and CDR2 from the germline V gene are SEHNR and FQNEAQ (reference sequence). The CDR3 contains 15 residues. The germline V and J ends were trimmed by 5 bases and 4 bases, with 16 bases remaining between them. CDR3 in DNA: TGTGCCAGCAGCCAGACGGGCGCTTCCCCAGATACGCAGTATTTT. It translates to CASSQTGASPDTQYF.

This clonotype was picked up many times. V is TRBV6-2 or TRBV6-3 and J is TRBJ2-1; D not resolved. Germline V gene data show CDR1 as MNHEY and CDR2 as SVGEGT. This CDR3 contains 14 residues. V gave up 5 bases and J gave up 2 bases, with 10 bases separating them. The CDR3 here is CASSTQGTYNEQFF. The CDR3 bases are TGTGCCAGCAGTACTCAAGGGACCTACAATGAGCAGTTCTTC.

The chain combines TRBV28 with TRBJ2-1, with D perhaps being TRBD1 or TRBD2 (5 bases each). The V and J ends lost 6 bases and 0 bases respectively, with 15 bases between them. The V gene's germline CDR1 is MDHEN and CDR2 SYDVKM. CDR3 length: 16 residues. CDR3 amino acids: CASRTTGRLSYNEQFF. CDR3 DNA sequence: TGTGCCAGCAGAACAACGGGACGGCTCTCCTACAATGAGCAGTTCTTC.

This clonotype was seen a few times. CDR3 DNA: TGTGCCACCAGCACACCCCAGGGGGAATCCTACGAGCAGTACTTC. Its protein is CATSTPQGESYEQYF. The chain links TRBV15 to TRBJ2-7, with TRBD1 matching 7 bases. This CDR3 is 15 amino acids long. Per the germline V gene, CDR1 is LNHNV and CDR2 is YYDKDF (reference sequence). With V trimmed by 4 bases and J by 1 base, 7 bases remained unmatched.

The chain joins TRBV9 to TRBJ1-6; perhaps TRBD1 as D (6 bases). Trimming took 0 bases from V and 9 from J, leaving 13 bases between them. Per the germline V gene, CDR1 is SGDLS and CDR2 is YYNGEE. The CDR3 runs to 15 residues. The CDR3 loop is CASSVDRVGSSPLHF. CDR3 in DNA: TGTGCCAGCAGCGTAGACAGGGTGGGTAGTTCACCCCTCCACTTT.

Notes on this clonotype: Possible read error: a much larger clone is one base away. V is TRBV20-1 and J is TRBJ1-2; TRBD1 agrees at 7 bases. The CDR3 length is 15 residues. Germline-derived CDR1 and CDR2 are DFQATT and SNEGSKA (reference sequence). CDR3 DNA: TGCGGTGCTAGAGATCCCTTCGGGACAGACTATGGCTACACCTTC. Amino acids: CGARDPFGTDYGYTF.

This clonotype was detected only a few times. This chain links TRBV20-1 with TRBJ2-7, with D tentatively TRBD1 or TRBD2 (6 bases each). The CDR3 consists of 14 residues. Trimming removed 2 bases at V and 3 bases at J, with 14 bases between. Germline V CDR1 and CDR2: DFQATT, SNEGSKA (reference sequence). The CDR3 DNA reads as TGCAGTGCTAGATCGGAGGGGGATCGCTACGAGCAGTACTTC. It encodes CSARSEGDRYEQYF.